A single sample is the source of the 17 T cell receptor beta chains below, sequenced in a study of shared clonotypes between healthy human individuals. Profiled with immunoSEQ multiplex PCR; TCRdb holds only in-frame clones, not every one. The sample records about 2.4 million clones, under 95% being singletons. The sequencing sample was made of naive CD4+ T cells from PBMCs. Regarding subset: CD45RA+ positively selected. All receptors derive from a man younger than 35 in good health. Some clones in this sample may be carry-over from other donors' samples.

This chain's CDR3 is CASLETGTSAYNEQFF. The CDR3 nucleotides read TGTGCCAGCTTAGAGACCGGGACTAGCGCATACAATGAGCAGTTCTTC. This sequence joins TRBV18 and TRBJ2-1; TRBD2 agrees at 10 bases. Germline-derived CDR1 and CDR2 are KGHSH and LQKENI. V gave up 7 bases and J gave up 4 bases; unmatched junction bases: 10. CDR3 length: 16 residues.

With regard to this clone: Other DNA sequences in this sample translate to the same CDR3. The V call is TRBV7-8, the J call TRBJ1-5; D might be TRBD1 (5 bases). V lost 5 bases and J 1 base, leaving 9 bases between the germline ends. This CDR3 has 14 amino acids. CDR1 and CDR2 (germline): SGHVS, FQNEAQ. The CDR3 region has the DNA TGTGCCAGCAGCCTCGGGGCGAGCAATCAGCCCCAGCATTTT. Protein sequence: CASSLGASNQPQHF.

CDR3 DNA: TGCGCCAGCAGCCCAACACCCTCGGGACAGGGAGCTATTGGCTACACCTTC. Translation gives CASSPTPSGQGAIGYTF. The gene calls are TRBV5-1 and TRBJ1-2, with TRBD1 matching 9 bases. The CDR3 extends over 17 amino acids. V was clipped by 4 bases and J by 7 bases; unmatched bases: 17. Germline V lookup: CDR1 SGHRS, CDR2 YFSETQ. Based on the CDR3 plus reference TRBV5-1 and TRBJ1-2, the full variable domain is KAGVTQTPRYLIKTRGQQVTLSCSPISGHRSVSWYQQTPGQGLQFLFEYFSETQRNKGNFPGRFSGRQFSNSRSEMNVSTLELGDSALYLCASSPTPSGQGAIGYTFGSGTRLTVV.

The rearrangement links TRBV30 to TRBJ1-2; a possible D gene is TRBD1 (5 bases). Trimming removed 8 bases from V and 4 bases from J, with 20 bases in between. The CDR3 is made up of 14 amino acids. From germline, CDR1 is GTSNPN and CDR2 SVGIG (reference sequence). Here the CDR3 DNA reads TGTGCCAAAGGACGTGGGGCGCTAAGCTATGGCTACACCTTC. Protein sequence: CAKGRGALSYGYTF.

The V gene is TRBV6-5, the J gene TRBJ1-4; TRBD1 aligns across 9 bases. V shed 5 bases, J shed 7 bases, and the junction held 5 bases outside the gene matches. The CDR3 extends over 14 amino acids. Germline V gene data show CDR1 as MNHEY and CDR2 as SVGAGI. The CDR3 spells CASSRDREGEKLFF. Here the CDR3 DNA reads TGTGCCAGCAGTAGGGACAGGGAGGGTGAAAAACTGTTTTTT.

The gene calls are TRBV29-1 and TRBJ1-2; D perhaps matches TRBD1 (5 bases). CDR1 is SQVTM, CDR2 ANQGSEA, per germline. The V end was cut by 5 bases, the J end by 3 bases, with 13 bases between. This CDR3 has 13 residues. This CDR3 reads CSVTGFGDYGYTF. The CDR3 DNA reads as TGCAGCGTTACAGGTTTTGGGGACTATGGCTACACCTTC.

The chain carries TRBV19 and TRBJ2-2, with a weak D call TRBD1 (6 bases). Germline assignment: CDR1 LNHDA and CDR2 SQIVND (reference sequence). V lost 7 bases and J 1 base, leaving 13 bases between the germline ends. This CDR3 has 15 amino acids. CDR3 loop: CASKPRTVNTGELFF. CDR3 nucleotide sequence: TGTGCCAGTAAACCCAGGACAGTGAACACCGGGGAGCTGTTTTTT.

The chain carries TRBV30 and TRBJ2-5; TRBD2 agrees at 7 bases. The CDR3 contains 14 residues. The germline V gene encodes CDR1 GTSNPN and CDR2 SVGIG (reference sequence). Trimming at V came to 4 bases and at J to 5 bases, leaving 10 bases not matched to a gene. The CDR3 region is CAWKRLGGSETQYF. DNA for the CDR3: TGTGCCTGGAAACGTTTGGGGGGGTCGGAGACCCAGTACTTC.

The chain combines TRBV11-1 with TRBJ2-7; D might be TRBD2 (7 bases). The V end was cut by 1 base, the J end by 3 bases, with 10 bases between. The CDR3 runs 14 residues. From germline, CDR1 is SGHAT and CDR2 FQDESV (reference sequence). The CDR3 sequence is CASSLGGGLYEQYF. The DNA of the CDR3 is TGTGCCAGCAGCTTAGGCGGGGGCCTCTACGAGCAGTACTTC.

Details on this clone: This sample also contains other DNA sequences that code for the same CDR3. This chain connects TRBV5-1 to TRBJ1-5; TRBD1 is a possible D gene (5 bases). Germline values: CDR1 SGHRS, CDR2 YFSETQ. V lost 0 bases to trimming and J lost 1 base, with 5 bases between them. CDR3 length: 14 amino acids. CDR3: CASSLGQSNQPQHF. The CDR3 coding sequence is TGCGCCAGCAGCTTGGGACAGAGCAATCAGCCCCAGCATTTT.

The chain's CDR3 is CASIRTDINTEAFF. CDR3 DNA: TGTGCCAGCATCCGGACAGATATAAACACTGAAGCTTTCTTT. The rearrangement joins TRBV5-5 to TRBJ1-1; tentatively, D is TRBD1 (6 bases). The CDR3 runs 14 residues. Germline V gives CDR1 SGHKS, CDR2 YYEKEE (reference sequence). V shed 6 bases and J shed 2 bases, with 14 bases lying between them.

The CDR3 protein is CASSRQGGRSYEQYF. The CDR3 DNA follows: TGCGCCAGCAGCCGACAGGGAGGCAGGTCCTACGAGCAGTACTTC. This chain connects TRBV4-1 to TRBJ2-7; maybe TRBD1 (7 bases). Germline V gene lookup returns CDR1 MGHRA and CDR2 YSYEKL. This CDR3 is 15 amino acids long. V was cut by 4 bases and J by 1 base, with 14 bases left in between.

The rearrangement joins TRBV30 to TRBJ1-2; weak D call: TRBD1 (6 bases). V dropped 8 bases and J dropped 7 bases, with 26 bases sitting between them. The V gene's germline CDR1 is GTSNPN and CDR2 SVGIG (reference sequence). This CDR3 is built from 15 residues. This chain's CDR3 is CAALGGLHSGLGYTF. The CDR3 DNA follows: TGTGCCGCCCTCGGGGGGCTCCATTCGGGCCTTGGCTACACCTTC.

This sequence joins TRBV28 and TRBJ1-1, with 10 positions matching TRBD1. V was clipped by 7 bases and J by 1 base; unmatched bases: 6. Germline assignment: CDR1 MDHEN and CDR2 SYDVKM. This CDR3 has 15 amino acids. Here the CDR3 reads CASIRDRGQNTEAFF. The CDR3 nucleotides read TGTGCCAGCATCCGGGACAGGGGCCAGAACACTGAAGCTTTCTTT.

The chain is built from TRBV29-1 and TRBJ2-1; D possibly matches TRBD1 or TRBD2 (5 bases each). V lost 3 bases to trimming and J lost 7 bases, with 13 bases between them. The CDR3 contains 13 residues. Germline values: CDR1 SQVTM, CDR2 ANQGSEA. Written as DNA, the CDR3 is TGCAGCGTTGATTGGGGGTTCCCGAATGAGCAGTTCTTC. It is translated as CSVDWGFPNEQFF.

The genes are TRBV28 and TRBJ2-4, with D maybe TRBD2 (6 bases). The CDR3 covers 14 residues. Germline CDR1 reads MDHEN; CDR2 reads SYDVKM. V dropped 4 bases and J dropped 6 bases, with 13 bases sitting between them. DNA for the CDR3: TGTGCCAGCAGTTCGGGGGTTTCGGGAAACATTCAGTACTTC. The encoded protein is CASSSGVSGNIQYF.

A note on this clone: At one end the junction does not follow the germline gene, possibly because of a read error. The V gene is TRBV5-6, the J gene TRBJ1-6; 9 bases map to TRBD1. Germline V CDR1 and CDR2: SGHDT, YYEEEE. The CDR3 extends over 12 amino acids. CDR3 sequence reads: CASSSTGGLEVF. The CDR3 DNA sequence: TGTGCCAGCAGCTCCACAGGGGGCCTAGAGGTCTTT.